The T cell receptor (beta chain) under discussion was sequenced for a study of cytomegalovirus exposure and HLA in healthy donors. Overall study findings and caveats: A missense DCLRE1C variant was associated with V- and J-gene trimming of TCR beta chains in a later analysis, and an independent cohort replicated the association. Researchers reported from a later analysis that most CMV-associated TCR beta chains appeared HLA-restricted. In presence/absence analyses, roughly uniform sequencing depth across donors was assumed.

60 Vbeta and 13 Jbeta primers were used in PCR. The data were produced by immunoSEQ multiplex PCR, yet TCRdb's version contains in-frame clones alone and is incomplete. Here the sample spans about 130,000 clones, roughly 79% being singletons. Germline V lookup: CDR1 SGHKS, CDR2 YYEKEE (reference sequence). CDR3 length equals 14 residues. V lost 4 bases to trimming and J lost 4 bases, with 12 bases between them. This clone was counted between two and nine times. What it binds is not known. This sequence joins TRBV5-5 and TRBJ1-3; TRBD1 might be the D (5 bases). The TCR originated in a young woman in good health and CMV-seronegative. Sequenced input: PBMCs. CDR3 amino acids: CASSVDISGNTIYF. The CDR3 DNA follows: TGTGCCAGCAGCGTGGACATTTCGGGAAACACCATATATTTT.